Listed below are T cell receptor beta chains from one sample, sequenced in a study of type 1 regulatory T cells. Their specific antigens are unknown. TCRdb fed the reads into MiXCR, producing one record per CDR3 protein. The sample carries roughly 60,000 distinct CDR3 sequences, approximately 60% recorded once. Material for sequencing was cultured non-Tr1 T cells, either the whole culture or a sorted T cell fraction (not recorded which). The source of these receptors is a human donor in good health. CDR3s include the opening cysteine and the closing phenylalanine or tryptophan. The order of the fields is clone size, J gene, V gene, D gene, CDR3 protein, CDR3 DNA. A D gene is named only where the DNA matches it firmly. The listing skips clone size in some rows; elsewhere it reads once, few, many or a size class.

>NA|TRBJ2-7|TRBV19|TRBD1
CASRPKFGTEVQYF
TGTGCCAGCAGGCCCAAATTCGGGACAGAGGTACAGTACTTC
>NA|TRBJ1-3|TRBV7-9|NA
CASSLQVAVSGNTIYF
TGTGCCAGCAGCTTACAGGTTGCAGTCTCTGGAAACACCATATATTTT
>few|TRBJ1-1|TRBV6-2/TRBV6-3|NA
CASSYGTLNAEAFF
TGTGCCAGCAGTTATGGGACTCTCAACGCTGAAGCTTTCTTT
>NA|TRBJ2-3|TRBV9|TRBD2
CASSAERGGLGTQYF
TGTGCCAGCAGCGCGGAGCGGGGAGGGCTTGGTACGCAGTATTTT
>NA|TRBJ1-4|TRBV20-1|NA
CSARESMTSNEKLFF
TGCAGTGCTAGAGAGTCGATGACCTCTAATGAAAAACTGTTTTTT
>NA|TRBJ2-6|TRBV30|TRBD1
CAWVGQGSGANVLTF
TGTGCCTGGGTGGGACAGGGCTCTGGGGCCAACGTCCTGACTTTC
>NA|TRBJ2-7|TRBV20-1|NA
CSARDSVFGRGPYEQYF
TGCAGTGCTAGAGATAGCGTCTTCGGCAGGGGACCCTACGAGCAGTACTTC
>NA|TRBJ2-3|TRBV5-1|NA
CASSFSIGVDTQYF
TGCGCCAGCAGCTTCTCTATTGGCGTGGATACGCAGTATTTT
>NA|TRBJ2-3|TRBV6-2/TRBV6-3|NA
CASSQPPPTDTQYF
TGTGCCAGCAGCCAGCCCCCACCCACAGATACGCAGTATTTT
>NA|TRBJ2-7|TRBV20-1|NA
CSARGGLVYEQYF
TGCAGTGCTAGAGGGGGTCTAGTGTACGAGCAGTACTTC
>NA|TRBJ2-7|TRBV10-3|TRBD1
CAISESTGTTYEQYF
TGTGCCATCAGTGAATCGACAGGGACCACCTACGAGCAGTACTTC
>NA|TRBJ1-3|TRBV15|NA
CATSREALMLSGNTIYF
TGTGCCACCAGCAGAGAGGCCCTTATGTTGTCTGGAAACACCATATATTTT
>NA|TRBJ2-3|TRBV10-3|NA
CAISERTDTQYF
TGTGCCATCAGTGAGCGCACAGATACGCAGTATTTT